The text below deals with one T cell receptor beta chain. This PCR relied on a set of 60 Vbeta primers and 13 Jbeta primers. The table came from immunoSEQ multiplex PCR; TCRdb's copy has only in-frame clones and leaves some out. This sample has around 130,000 clones, with roughly 85% found just once. The data belong to a study of cytomegalovirus exposure and HLA in healthy donors. V lost 5 bases and J 9 bases, leaving 14 bases between the germline ends. The CDR3 sequence is 12 residues long. Germline V lookup: CDR1 SEHNR, CDR2 FQNEAQ (reference sequence). The rearrangement links TRBV7-9 to TRBJ2-7, with a possible D match to TRBD2 (6 bases). The TCR comes from a boy aged 5-17 years in good health and CMV-seronegative. Sequenced sample: PBMCs. The CDR3 loop is CASSQDTGVQYF. In DNA, the CDR3 is TGTGCCAGCAGCCAAGACACGGGGGTGCAGTACTTC.